This T cell receptor (beta chain) was sequenced during a study of cytomegalovirus exposure and HLA in healthy donors. Whole-study results and caveats: The authors listed 150 to 200 TCR beta chains as cytomegalovirus-associated.

About this clone: Antigen: not known.

The donors, nominally healthy at sampling, likely had unrecorded immune exposures. CDR3 length: 17 residues. The germline V gene has CDR1 SGHDT and CDR2 YYEEEE. V gave up 3 bases and J gave up 2 bases; unmatched junction bases: 9. PCR employed 60 Vbeta and 13 Jbeta primers. Data came from immunoSEQ multiplex PCR; TCRdb stores just in-frame clones and leaves some out. The sample has about 71,000 clones; less than 75% are singletons. The sequence was obtained from a man in his forties or fifties in good health and CMV-seropositive. The genes are TRBV5-6 and TRBJ2-1; TRBD2 matches 9 bases. Source material: PBMCs. The DNA of the CDR3 is TGTGCCAGCAGCTCTAGAATGACTAGCGGAGCCTACAATGAGCAGTTCTTC. This gives the protein CASSSRMTSGAYNEQFF.